The 5 T cell receptor beta chains listed next were all sequenced from one sample in a study of cytomegalovirus exposure and HLA in healthy donors. PCR involved 60 Vbeta and 13 Jbeta primers. TCRdb keeps only in-frame clones here, not all; method: immunoSEQ multiplex PCR. The table lists under 150,000 clones, just under 80% of them singletons. Sequences were obtained from PBMCs. The source of these receptors is a male donor in good health and CMV-seronegative.

The V gene is TRBV2, the J gene TRBJ2-2; the D gene is possibly TRBD2 (7 bases). The CDR3 is 13 amino acids. Trimming stripped 7 bases from V and 5 bases from J, with 11 bases between. Germline CDR1 SNHLY, CDR2 FYNNEI. CDR3 in amino acids: CASIRGGTGELFF. The CDR3 DNA sequence: TGTGCCAGCATCAGGGGAGGGACCGGGGAGCTGTTTTTT.

Only a few counts were recorded for this clone. The gene calls are TRBV6-6 and TRBJ1-6; D uncertain. The CDR3 extends over 13 amino acids. Trimming removed 4 bases from V and 7 bases from J, with 8 bases in between. Germline CDR1 MNHNY, CDR2 SVGAGI (reference sequence). Here the CDR3 reads CASSFTQNSPLHF. The CDR3 DNA reads as TGTGCCAGCAGTTTCACACAGAATTCACCCCTCCACTTT.

This chain links TRBV9 with TRBJ2-2, with TRBD2 identical over 8 bases. Germline V CDR1 and CDR2: SGDLS, YYNGEE. J was trimmed by 3 bases and V by 3 bases; bases with no gene match: 7. The CDR3 length is 16 residues. Here the CDR3 reads CASSAAGARDTGELFF. The CDR3 DNA sequence: TGTGCCAGCAGCGCAGCGGGGGCCCGGGACACCGGGGAGCTGTTTTTT.

The chain carries TRBV5-1 and TRBJ2-1, with 8 positions matching TRBD1. The CDR3 consists of 16 residues. Trimming at V came to 0 bases and at J to 4 bases, leaving 6 bases not matched to a gene. Germline-derived CDR1 and CDR2 are SGHRS and YFSETQ. The CDR3 region is CASSLGQGARYNEQFF. The CDR3 coding sequence is TGCGCCAGCAGCTTGGGGCAGGGGGCGCGGTACAATGAGCAGTTCTTC.

The V gene is TRBV7-9, the J gene TRBJ1-2, with 9 nucleotides matching TRBD1. The CDR3 spans 13 residues. Germline CDR1 is SEHNR and CDR2 is FQNEAQ (reference sequence). Losses at the gene ends were 7 bases for V and 7 bases for J; bases not matched to a gene: 7. CDR3 nucleotides: TGTGCCAGCACCCCGGTGGGACAGGGTGGCTACACCTTC. This encodes CASTPVGQGGYTF.